Each of the 17 T cell receptor beta chains below was sequenced from the same sample in a study of blood T cells in healthy people across ages (dated by TCRdb to 2014 to 2015). The library was made by 5' RACE. The sample was run on an Illumina HiSeq 2500. The second PCR ran for roughly 7 to 12 cycles and used a J-beta primer mix along with a sample-barcoded 5' primer. The public sequencing data were trimmed at Q25 with fastp and processed into clonotypes with MiXCR by TCRdb, which kept only in-frame beta chains. Each entry merges the rows of one CDR3 protein and shows their most common DNA and genes. The sample includes under 2,000,000 distinct CDR3 sequences, with just under 50% observed a single time. In total, the top ten clones hold more than 2% of the sample. Sample: blood. The receptor set was obtained from a middle-aged woman in good health.

Note on this clonotype: This sequence may be a read error, since a much larger clone differs from it by one base. J is TRBJ2-1 and V is TRBV27; a weak D match, TRBD1 (6 bases). The end of the DNA fits TRBJ2-7 better, so the J call may be wrong. The germline CDR1 and CDR2 sequences are MNHEY and SMNVEV (reference sequence). The CDR3 consists of 14 residues. Here the CDR3 reads CASSLTGSYNEQYF. CDR3 DNA: TGTGCCAGCAGTTTGACAGGCTCCTACAATGAGCAGTACTTC.

The chain combines TRBV27 with TRBJ2-7, with 8 bases matching TRBD2. Near its end, the DNA agrees better with TRBJ2-5, so the J call may be wrong. The length of the CDR3 is 14 residues. From germline, CDR1 is MNHEY and CDR2 SMNVEV (reference sequence). Here the CDR3 reads CASSESGGHETQYF. CDR3 in DNA: TGTGCCAGCAGTGAGAGCGGGGGCCACGAGACCCAGTACTTC.

The CDR3 bases are TGTGCCAGCAGTTTATCGGGGGGTTCCATAGATACGCAGTATTTT. It specifies CASSLSGGSIDTQYF. The rearrangement uses TRBV12-3 or TRBV12-4 and TRBJ2-3; 7 positions match TRBD2. The CDR3 sequence is 15 residues long. V was clipped by 2 bases and J by 5 bases; unmatched bases: 7.

In its sample, this clonotype was seen a few times. The chain has TRBV18 and TRBJ1-2; 10 nucleotides agree with TRBD1. Germline V CDR1 and CDR2: KGHSH, LQKENI. Unmatched junction bases numbered 10, after V lost 1 base and J lost 5 bases. This CDR3 has 17 residues. CDR3 bases: TGTGCCAGCTCACCACGACAGGGGGCCCTTAATTCATATGGCTACACCTTC. It encodes CASSPRQGALNSYGYTF. Together with reference TRBV18 and TRBJ1-2, the CDR3 gives the full variable domain: NAGVMQNPRHLVRRRGQEARLRCSPMKGHSHVYWYRQLPEEGLKFMVYLQKENIIDESGMPKERFSAEFPKEGPSILRIQQVVRGDSAAYFCASSPRQGALNSYGYTFGSGTRLTVV.

This clonotype was picked up a small number of times. The chain has TRBV6-2 or TRBV6-3 and TRBJ2-4; possibly TRBD1 for D (6 bases). V was cut by 8 bases and J by 0 bases, with 14 bases left in between. Germline CDR1 and CDR2: MNHEY and SVGEGT. The CDR3 spans 15 residues. The CDR3 DNA reads as TGTGCCAGCGCCCCTTTAGGGGGAGCCAAAAACATTCAGTACTTC. It encodes CASAPLGGAKNIQYF.

CDR3 nucleotides: TGTGCCAGCAGCTTAGGTGCAAGCGGGACAGGGAACACCGGGGAGCTGTTTTTT. This translates into CASSLGASGTGNTGELFF. This sequence joins TRBV7-9 and TRBJ2-2, with D possibly being TRBD1 (8 bases). Trimming cost V 1 base and J 1 base, with 16 bases left between them. Germline V gene sequence: CDR1 SEHNR, CDR2 FQNEAQ (reference sequence). The CDR3 contains 18 residues.

This clonotype was detected a few times. V gene TRBV20-1 combines with J gene TRBJ1-1; no definite D call. Germline V lookup: CDR1 DFQATT, CDR2 SNEGSKA (reference sequence). The V end lost 5 bases, the J end lost 3 bases, and 19 bases lay between the germline ends. This CDR3 has 15 amino acids. CDR3 amino acids: CSAHKPPVGYTEAFF. The CDR3, as DNA: TGCAGTGCTCACAAGCCACCCGTCGGTTACACTGAAGCTTTCTTT.

V and J are TRBV7-6 and TRBJ2-7, with 8 bases matching TRBD1. The CDR3 is 11 amino acids. V lost 6 bases and J lost 12; bases outside the gene matches: 7. Germline values: CDR1 SGHVS, CDR2 FNYEAQ. DNA for the CDR3: TGTGCCAGCAGGACAGGGGAGACCCTGTACTTC. The encoded protein is CASRTGETLYF.

The rearrangement uses TRBV20-1 and TRBJ1-4; perhaps TRBD1 as D (5 bases). Looked up from germline, CDR1 is DFQATT and CDR2 is SNEGSKA (reference sequence). The CDR3 runs to 13 residues. Trimming cost V 6 bases and J 10 bases, with 18 bases left between them. The CDR3 here is CSAPWQGSGKLFF. DNA of the CDR3: TGCAGTGCCCCGTGGCAGGGTAGTGGAAAACTGTTTTTT.

This rearrangement joins TRBV7-2 to TRBJ2-1, with 14 nucleotides matching TRBD2. Germline V gene sequence: CDR1 SGHTA, CDR2 FQGNSA. J was trimmed by 9 bases and V by 2 bases; bases with no gene match: 9. This CDR3 has 17 residues. CDR3 residues: CASSLISGTSGGVEQFF. The CDR3 DNA sequence: TGTGCCAGCAGCTTAATTAGCGGGACTAGCGGGGGTGTTGAGCAGTTCTTC.

V is TRBV6-2 or TRBV6-3 and J is TRBJ2-3, with D possibly being TRBD2 (5 bases). Germline lookup yields CDR1 MNHEY and CDR2 SVGEGT. The germline V and J ends were trimmed by 4 bases and 3 bases, with 14 bases remaining between them. This CDR3 is 15 amino acids long. This CDR3 is CASSSPPSGTDTQYF. CDR3 nucleotide sequence: TGTGCCAGCAGTTCGCCTCCGTCGGGGACAGATACGCAGTATTTT.

The rearrangement joins TRBV5-1 to TRBJ2-1; D is possibly TRBD2 (5 bases). This CDR3 is built from 13 residues. Germline CDR1 is SGHRS and CDR2 is YFSETQ. Trimming took 1 base from V and 8 from J, leaving 10 bases between them. CDR3 DNA sequence: TGCGCCAGCAGCTTGTCGTCAGCGGATGAGCAGTTCTTC. Translated, it gives CASSLSSADEQFF.

This clonotype occurred a few times. V and J are TRBV9 and TRBJ1-2, with D possibly being TRBD1 (6 bases). The V gene lost 2 bases and the J gene lost 1 base, with 18 bases spanning the gap. Germline CDR1 SGDLS, CDR2 YYNGEE. The CDR3 totals 17 residues. The CDR3 DNA reads as TGTGCCAGCAGCGTTTTCCCCACGGGGGGCGTTAACTATGGCTACACCTTC. Its translation is CASSVFPTGGVNYGYTF.

The chain carries TRBV28 and TRBJ2-3; TRBD2 agrees at 10 bases. V was clipped by 7 bases and J by 1 base; unmatched bases: 5. Germline V gene data show CDR1 as MDHEN and CDR2 as SYDVKM. This CDR3 region has 15 residues. The CDR3 DNA reads TGTGCCAGCACCTGGACTAGCGGAGGCACAGATACGCAGTATTTT. The encoded protein is CASTWTSGGTDTQYF.

The table lists this clonotype with a few counts. This chain uses TRBV7-9 with TRBJ2-7; the match to TRBD1 covers 7 bases. Trimming cost V 7 bases and J 3 bases; bases outside gene matches: 9. The CDR3 runs to 14 residues. Germline lookup yields CDR1 SEHNR and CDR2 FQNEAQ (reference sequence). CDR3 region: CASTGSTGNYEQYF. In DNA, the CDR3 is TGTGCCAGCACGGGCTCGACAGGGAACTACGAGCAGTACTTC.

The chain employs TRBV5-5 and TRBJ2-5; D is unresolved. The CDR3 runs 14 residues. Per germline, CDR1 SGHKS and CDR2 YYEKEE (reference sequence). Trimming stripped 1 base from V and 5 bases from J, with 12 bases between. CDR3 sequence: CASSLRPGEETQYF. The CDR3 nucleotides read TGTGCCAGCAGCTTGCGGCCTGGTGAGGAGACCCAGTACTTC.

This clonotype was found a few times. The chain has TRBV7-3 and TRBJ2-3; 7 bases are a match to TRBD1. This CDR3 has 15 amino acids. The germline gives CDR1 SGHTA, CDR2 FQGTGA. V was pared by 5 bases and J by 2 bases, with 7 bases of the junction left unmatched. CDR3 region: CASSQGGSPTDTQYF. CDR3 DNA sequence: TGTGCCAGCAGCCAAGGGGGCTCCCCCACAGATACGCAGTATTTT.